This T cell receptor beta chain was observed in a study of blood T cells in healthy people across ages. Overall study results and limits: Diversity of TCR beta per million T cells declined in a roughly linear way with age.

Researchers isolated at least 6 million PBMCs per sample. As regards this clonotype: Its antigen is not identified.

CDR1 and CDR2 from the germline V gene are SGHVS and FNYEAQ. Unmatched junction bases numbered 10, after V lost 5 bases and J lost 7 bases. This CDR3 region has 14 residues. The authors ran a second PCR of about 7 to 11 cycles using a sample-barcoded 5' primer and a J-beta primer mix. Every cDNA was tagged by a template-switch adaptor with 12 random nucleotides. TCRdb called the 5' RACE reads again in MiXCR, with one record for every CDR3 protein. The data contain 1.5 million to 2 million distinct CDR3 sequences, approximately 32% of them seen just once; the ten biggest clones take up about 10%. The clonotype was recovered from a woman in her 30s in good health. Sequencing input: blood. The chain joins TRBV7-6 to TRBJ2-7; TRBD1 matches 8 bases. The CDR3 is CASSLGGTGREQYF. Written as DNA, the CDR3 is TGTGCCAGCAGCCTAGGCGGGACAGGCCGGGAGCAGTACTTC.